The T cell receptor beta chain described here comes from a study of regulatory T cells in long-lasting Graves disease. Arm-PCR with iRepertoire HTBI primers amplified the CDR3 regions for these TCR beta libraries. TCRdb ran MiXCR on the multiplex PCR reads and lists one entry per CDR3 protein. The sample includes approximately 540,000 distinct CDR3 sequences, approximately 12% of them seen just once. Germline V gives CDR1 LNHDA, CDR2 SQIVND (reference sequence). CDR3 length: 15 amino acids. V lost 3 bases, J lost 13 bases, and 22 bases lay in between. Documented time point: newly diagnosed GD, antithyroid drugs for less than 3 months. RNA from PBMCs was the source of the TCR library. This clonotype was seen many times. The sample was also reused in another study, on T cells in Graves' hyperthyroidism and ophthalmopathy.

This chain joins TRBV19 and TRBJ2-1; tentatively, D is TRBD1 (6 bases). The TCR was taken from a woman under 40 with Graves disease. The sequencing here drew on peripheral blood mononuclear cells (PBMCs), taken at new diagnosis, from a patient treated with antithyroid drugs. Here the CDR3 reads CASSIRQGSNVHQFF. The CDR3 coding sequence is TGTGCCAGTAGTATCCGCCAGGGGTCTAACGTACACCAGTTCTTC.